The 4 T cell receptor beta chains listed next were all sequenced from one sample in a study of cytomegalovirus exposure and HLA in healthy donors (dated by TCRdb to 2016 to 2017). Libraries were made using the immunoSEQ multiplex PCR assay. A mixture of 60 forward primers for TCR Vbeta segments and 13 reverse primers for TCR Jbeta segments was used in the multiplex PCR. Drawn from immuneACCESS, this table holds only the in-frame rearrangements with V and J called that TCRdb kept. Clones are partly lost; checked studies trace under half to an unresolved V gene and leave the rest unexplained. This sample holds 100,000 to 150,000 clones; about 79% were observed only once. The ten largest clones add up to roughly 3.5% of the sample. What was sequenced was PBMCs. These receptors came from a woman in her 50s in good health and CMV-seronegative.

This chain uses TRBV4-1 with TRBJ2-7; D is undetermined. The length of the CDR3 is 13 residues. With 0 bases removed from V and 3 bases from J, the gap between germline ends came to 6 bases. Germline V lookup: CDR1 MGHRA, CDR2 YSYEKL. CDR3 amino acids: CASSQDIDYEQYF. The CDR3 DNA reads TGCGCCAGCAGCCAAGACATAGACTACGAGCAGTACTTC.

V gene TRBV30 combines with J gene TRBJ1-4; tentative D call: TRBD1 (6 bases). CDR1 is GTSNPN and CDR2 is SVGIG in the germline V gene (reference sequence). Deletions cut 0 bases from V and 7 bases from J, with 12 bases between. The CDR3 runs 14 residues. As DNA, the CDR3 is TGTGCCTGGAGTGTACCAGGGGTTGGTGAAAAACTGTTTTTT. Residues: CAWSVPGVGEKLFF.

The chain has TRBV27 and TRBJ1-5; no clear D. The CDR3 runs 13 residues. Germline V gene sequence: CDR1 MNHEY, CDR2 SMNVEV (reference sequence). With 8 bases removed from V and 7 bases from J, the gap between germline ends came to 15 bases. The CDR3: CASAFEVLQPQHF. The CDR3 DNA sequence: TGTGCCAGCGCTTTCGAGGTTTTACAGCCCCAGCATTTT.

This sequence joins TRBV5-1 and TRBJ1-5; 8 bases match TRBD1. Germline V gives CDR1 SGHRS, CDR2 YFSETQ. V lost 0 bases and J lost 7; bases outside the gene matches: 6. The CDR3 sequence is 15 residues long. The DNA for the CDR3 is TGCGCCAGCAGCTTGGGACAGGGGAGCGGACAGCCCCAGCATTTT. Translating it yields CASSLGQGSGQPQHF.